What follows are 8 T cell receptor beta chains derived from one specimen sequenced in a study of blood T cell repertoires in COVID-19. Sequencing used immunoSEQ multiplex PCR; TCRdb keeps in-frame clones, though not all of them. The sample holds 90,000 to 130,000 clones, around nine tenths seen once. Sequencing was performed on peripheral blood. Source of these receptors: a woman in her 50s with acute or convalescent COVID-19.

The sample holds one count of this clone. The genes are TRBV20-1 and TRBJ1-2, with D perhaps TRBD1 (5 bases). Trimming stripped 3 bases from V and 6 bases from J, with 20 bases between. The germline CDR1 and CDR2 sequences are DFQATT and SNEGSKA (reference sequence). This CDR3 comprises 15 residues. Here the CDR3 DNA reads TGCAGTGCTAGTGAAGCCCTGACAGCCGGTCATGGCTACACCTTC. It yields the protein CSASEALTAGHGYTF.

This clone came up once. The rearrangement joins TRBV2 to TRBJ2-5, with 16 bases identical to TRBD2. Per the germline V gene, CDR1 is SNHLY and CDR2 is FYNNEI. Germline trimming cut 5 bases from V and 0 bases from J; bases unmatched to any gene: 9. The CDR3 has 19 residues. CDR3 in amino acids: CASSPGTSGRGGHQETQYF. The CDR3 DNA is TGTGCCAGCAGTCCCGGGACTAGCGGGAGGGGGGGCCACCAAGAGACCCAGTACTTC. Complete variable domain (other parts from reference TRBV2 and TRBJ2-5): EPEVTQTPSHQVTQMGQEVILRCVPISNHLYFYWYRQILGQKVEFLVSFYNNEISEKSEIFDDQFSVERPDGSNFTLKIRSTKLEDSAMYFCASSPGTSGRGGHQETQYFGPGTRLLVL.

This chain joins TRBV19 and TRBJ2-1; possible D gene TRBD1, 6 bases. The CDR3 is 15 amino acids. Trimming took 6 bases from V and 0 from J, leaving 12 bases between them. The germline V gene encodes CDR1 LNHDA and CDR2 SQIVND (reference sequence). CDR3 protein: CASSPTGFSYNEQFF. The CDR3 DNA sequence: TGTGCCAGTAGCCCCACAGGGTTCTCCTACAATGAGCAGTTCTTC.

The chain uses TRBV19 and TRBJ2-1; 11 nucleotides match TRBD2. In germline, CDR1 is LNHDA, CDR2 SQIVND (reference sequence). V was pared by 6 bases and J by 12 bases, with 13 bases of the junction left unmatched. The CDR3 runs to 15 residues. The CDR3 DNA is TGTGCCAGTAGACCCCCTGGACTAGCGGGCCTACCGCAGTTCTTC. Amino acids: CASRPPGLAGLPQFF.

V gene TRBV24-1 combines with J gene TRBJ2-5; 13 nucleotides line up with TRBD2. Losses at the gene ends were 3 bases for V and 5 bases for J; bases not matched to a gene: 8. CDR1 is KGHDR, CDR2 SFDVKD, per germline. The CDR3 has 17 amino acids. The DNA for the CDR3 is TGTGCCACCAGTGATGGAAAAACTAGCGGGAGGGTGGAGACCCAGTACTTC. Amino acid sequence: CATSDGKTSGRVETQYF.

The CDR3 region is CASRLRETQYF. CDR3 DNA sequence: TGTGCCAGCCGTTTGAGGGAGACCCAGTACTTC. V usage is TRBV21-1 and J usage is TRBJ2-5; the listed D gene, TRBD2, was not tested against the DNA. TRBV21-1 is designated a pseudogene. The CDR3 totals 11 residues.

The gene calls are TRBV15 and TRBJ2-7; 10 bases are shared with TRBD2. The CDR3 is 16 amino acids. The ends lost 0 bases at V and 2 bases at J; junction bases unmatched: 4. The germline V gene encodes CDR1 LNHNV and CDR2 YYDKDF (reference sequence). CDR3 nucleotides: TGTGCCACCAGCAGAGAGGCTAGCGGGAGCCCCTACGAGCAGTACTTC. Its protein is CATSREASGSPYEQYF.

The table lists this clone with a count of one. The CDR3 sequence: CASSEQGVSYNEQFF. The CDR3 DNA sequence: TGTGCCAGCAGTGAACAGGGGGTCTCCTACAATGAGCAGTTCTTC. This chain links TRBV2 with TRBJ2-1, with 7 bases identical to TRBD1. The ends lost 2 bases at V and 0 bases at J; junction bases unmatched: 1. Germline V CDR1 and CDR2: SNHLY, FYNNEI. The CDR3 has 15 amino acids.